The 25 T cell receptor beta chains in this list originate from one sample, sequenced in a study of cytomegalovirus exposure and HLA in healthy donors. PCR primers comprised 60 Vbeta and 13 Jbeta primers. Sequencing was performed with immunoSEQ multiplex PCR; in TCRdb, only in-frame clones are kept and a portion is missing. The top ten clones hold around 7.1% of a sample with about 150,000 clones, 50% to 75% of them seen once. Sequenced material: PBMCs. The receptors were sampled from a woman in her fifties or sixties in good health and CMV-seropositive.

The chain uses TRBV7-2 and TRBJ1-4, with unresolved D. V shed 3 bases and J shed 0 bases, with 8 bases lying between them. Per germline, CDR1 SGHTA and CDR2 FQGNSA. This CDR3 contains 15 residues. The CDR3 DNA reads TGTGCCAGCAGCTTTCCCGGGACAACTAATGAAAAACTGTTTTTT. It is translated as CASSFPGTTNEKLFF.

Note on this clone: Mismatch with germline at one junction end may stem from a read error. The CDR3 DNA reads as TGTGCCAGCAGCTGGGGCGGGCAGGGGGACTTC. Translating it yields CASSWGGQGDF. This chain connects TRBV5-6 to TRBJ2-5; 7 positions agree with TRBD1. The CDR3 covers 11 residues. The germline gives CDR1 SGHDT, CDR2 YYEEEE.

This clone appeared many times. The DNA for the CDR3 is TGTGCCAGCAGCGATCAGGGGGCCGATGAGCAGTTCTTC. Translated, it gives CASSDQGADEQFF. This chain links TRBV9 with TRBJ2-1; 8 bases match TRBD1. The CDR3 loop spans 13 amino acids. The ends lost 3 bases at V and 8 bases at J; junction bases unmatched: 4. The germline V gene encodes CDR1 SGDLS and CDR2 YYNGEE.

The V call is TRBV4-3, the J call TRBJ2-7, with 9 positions matching TRBD2. Germline-derived CDR1 and CDR2 are LGHNA and YSLEER. V was clipped by 0 bases and J by 4 bases; unmatched bases: 13. This CDR3 contains 18 residues. The CDR3 protein is CASSQDLGIAGVVYEQYF. The CDR3, as DNA: TGCGCCAGCAGCCAAGATCTGGGAATAGCGGGAGTAGTATACGAGCAGTACTTC.

The V call is TRBV19, the J call TRBJ2-3, with 7 bases that match TRBD1. CDR1 is LNHDA and CDR2 is SQIVND in the germline V gene (reference sequence). The CDR3 loop spans 14 amino acids. Germline trimming cut 9 bases from V and 0 bases from J; bases unmatched to any gene: 6. DNA for the CDR3: TGTGCCAGGACAGGGCGCATTAGCACAGATACGCAGTATTTT. Amino acids: CARTGRISTDTQYF.

The chain links TRBV10-3 to TRBJ2-1; no firm D call. Looked up from germline, CDR1 is ENHRY and CDR2 is SYGVKD. Trimming removed 6 bases from V and 2 bases from J, with 14 bases in between. The CDR3 sequence is 15 residues long. The CDR3 spells CAIRSDSQAYNEQFF. In DNA form, the CDR3 reads TGTGCCATCAGATCCGACTCGCAAGCCTACAATGAGCAGTTCTTC.

The sample holds a few counts of this clone. The V call is TRBV5-4, the J call TRBJ2-2; 14 bases align to TRBD2. This CDR3 is 16 amino acids long. After removal of 3 bases from V and 4 bases from J, the junction contained 2 bases not matched to a gene. The germline V gene has CDR1 SGHNT and CDR2 YYREEE (reference sequence). CDR3 residues: CASSWTSGRPTGELFF. The CDR3 DNA reads as TGTGCCAGCAGCTGGACTAGCGGGAGGCCCACCGGGGAGCTGTTTTTT.

This clone was recorded many times. V is TRBV5-4 and J is TRBJ2-1; D gene ambiguous. Trimming pared 4 bases from V and 7 bases from J, leaving 6 bases between. CDR1 is SGHNT and CDR2 is YYREEE in the germline V gene (reference sequence). This CDR3 contains 11 residues. CDR3 in amino acids: CASSQNNEQFF. The CDR3 region has the DNA TGTGCCAGCAGCCAGAATAATGAGCAGTTCTTC.

Written as DNA, the CDR3 is TGTGCCAGTAGTATCGGACAGGGACGACAAAGCACAGATACGCAGTATTTT. This codes for CASSIGQGRQSTDTQYF. The genes are TRBV19 and TRBJ2-3; 8 bases agree with TRBD1. The junction had 8 bases not matched to a gene; V was cut back by 3 bases and J by 0 bases. CDR1 is LNHDA, CDR2 SQIVND, per germline (reference sequence). CDR3 length equals 17 residues.

The chain is built from TRBV28 and TRBJ2-2; D is possibly TRBD1 (7 bases). The CDR3 totals 15 residues. Germline V gene data show CDR1 as MDHEN and CDR2 as SYDVKM. The V end lost 3 bases, the J end lost 4 bases, and 12 bases lay between the germline ends. The CDR3 region is CASSFDQGGTGELFF. As DNA, the CDR3 is TGTGCCAGCAGTTTCGACCAGGGGGGCACCGGGGAGCTGTTTTTT.

The chain couples TRBV4-3 to TRBJ2-6; unclear D gene. The length of the CDR3 is 15 residues. Germline lookup yields CDR1 LGHNA and CDR2 YSLEER. V was shortened by 8 bases and J by 2 bases, with 13 bases between the two germline ends. The CDR3: CASSSQVAGANVLTF. The CDR3 DNA follows: TGCGCCAGCTCATCTCAGGTAGCTGGGGCCAACGTCCTGACTTTC.

This clone showed up just a few times. The chain combines TRBV5-8 with TRBJ2-5; no reliable D call. From germline, CDR1 is SGHTS and CDR2 YDEGEE. V lost 1 base and J 0 bases, leaving 7 bases between the germline ends. CDR3 length: 14 amino acids. CDR3 sequence: CASSLHRNQETQYF. In DNA form, the CDR3 reads TGTGCCAGCAGCTTGCACAGAAACCAAGAGACCCAGTACTTC.

This clone was observed a few times. V and J are TRBV25-1 and TRBJ1-3; TRBD1 matches 8 bases. Germline assignment: CDR1 MGHDK and CDR2 SYGVNS. This CDR3 has 15 amino acids. Trimming took 3 bases from V and 3 from J; bases not matched to a gene: 4. This CDR3 reads CASSEARGHGNTIYF. The CDR3 DNA follows: TGTGCCAGCAGTGAGGCCAGGGGGCATGGAAACACCATATATTTT.

This clone has just a few counts. This chain connects TRBV5-6 to TRBJ1-4, with D perhaps TRBD1 (6 bases). CDR3 length: 14 amino acids. Germline V gene sequence: CDR1 SGHDT, CDR2 YYEEEE. V lost 6 bases, J lost 8 bases, and 17 bases lay in between. CDR3 nucleotides: TGTGCCAGCATCAGCATGGGGGCGCGCGAAAAACTGTTTTTT. As protein: CASISMGAREKLFF.

The chain joins TRBV7-8 to TRBJ2-7; no clear D gene. The germline V gene has CDR1 SGHVS and CDR2 FQNEAQ. The CDR3 spans 16 residues. V was pared by 3 bases and J by 0 bases, with 15 bases between. CDR3 sequence: CASSLAAELPSYEQYF. In nucleotides, the CDR3 is TGTGCCAGCAGCTTGGCGGCGGAACTTCCCTCCTACGAGCAGTACTTC. Combining the CDR3 with reference TRBV7-8 and TRBJ2-7 gives the whole variable domain GAGVSQSPRYKVAKRGQDVALRCDPISGHVSLFWYQQALGQGPEFLTYFQNEAQLDKSGLPSDRFFAERPEGSVSTLKIQRTQQEDSAVYLCASSLAAELPSYEQYFGPGTRLTVT.

This rearrangement joins TRBV28 to TRBJ2-7; D may be TRBD1 (6 bases). Trimming shortened V by 5 bases and J by 3 bases, and 11 bases separated the two germline ends. Germline CDR1 is MDHEN and CDR2 is SYDVKM. This CDR3 region has 13 residues. This chain's CDR3 is CASSQGQFYEQYF. Here the CDR3 DNA reads TGTGCCAGCAGTCAAGGACAGTTCTACGAGCAGTACTTC.

This clone was detected a few times. The chain combines TRBV7-3 with TRBJ2-1; D may be TRBD1 (6 bases). This CDR3 region has 13 residues. V was cut by 5 bases and J by 4 bases, with 9 bases left in between. CDR1 SGHTA and CDR2 FQGTGA come from the germline V gene. CDR3 amino acids: CASSLDSYNEQFF. CDR3 nucleotides: TGTGCCAGCAGCCTGGACAGTTACAATGAGCAGTTCTTC.

The chain links TRBV6-5 to TRBJ2-3; D is possibly TRBD1 (6 bases). This CDR3 spans 13 amino acids. The V end was cut by 4 bases, the J end by 6 bases, with 11 bases between. Germline V gene lookup returns CDR1 MNHEY and CDR2 SVGAGI. The CDR3 is CASSSTGFDTQYF. CDR3 nucleotide sequence: TGTGCCAGCAGTTCCACAGGGTTTGATACGCAGTATTTT.

In this sample, this clone turned up a few times. The CDR3, as DNA: TGTGCCAGCAGAAGCCCAGGGGACAGCTCCTACGAGCAGTACTTC. Translation gives CASRSPGDSSYEQYF. The V call is TRBV5-4, the J call TRBJ2-7; 7 bases are shared with TRBD1. The CDR3 contains 15 residues. J gave up 0 bases and V 5 bases, and 8 bases lay outside the gene matches. CDR1 and CDR2 from the germline V gene are SGHNT and YYREEE (reference sequence).

This clone was observed a handful of times. The chain has TRBV4-1 and TRBJ2-7, with D possibly matching TRBD2 (6 bases). This CDR3 contains 14 residues. CDR1 MGHRA and CDR2 YSYEKL come from the germline V gene. V lost 2 bases to trimming and J lost 6 bases, with 14 bases between them. CDR3 nucleotides: TGCGCCAGCAGCCAAAACAGGAGGGCTGTCGAGCAGTACTTC. Its translation is CASSQNRRAVEQYF.

V is TRBV15 and J is TRBJ2-5; 7 bases align to TRBD2. Trimming cost V 1 base and J 2 bases; bases outside gene matches: 7. This CDR3 contains 16 residues. CDR1 is LNHNV, CDR2 YYDKDF, per germline (reference sequence). CDR3 protein: CATSRGTGGSQETQYF. The CDR3 nucleotides read TGTGCCACCAGCAGAGGTACGGGAGGCTCTCAAGAGACCCAGTACTTC.

This clone has a handful of counts. The chain joins TRBV2 to TRBJ1-2, with D hard to call. The CDR3 is 13 residues long. Germline loops: CDR1 SNHLY, CDR2 FYNNEI. Trimming cost V 1 base and J 3 bases, with 6 bases left between them. This chain's CDR3 is CASSEDSYYGYTF. The CDR3 DNA sequence: TGTGCCAGCAGTGAAGACAGTTACTATGGCTACACCTTC.

The genes are TRBV4-1 and TRBJ2-4; D gene unclear. CDR1 is MGHRA and CDR2 is YSYEKL in the germline V gene. CDR3 length: 15 amino acids. Trimming removed 2 bases from V and 0 bases from J, with 8 bases in between. The CDR3 sequence is CASSQFQSAKNIQYF. In DNA, the CDR3 is TGCGCCAGCAGCCAATTCCAGTCAGCCAAAAACATTCAGTACTTC.

The chain couples TRBV18 to TRBJ2-2, with D possibly being TRBD2 (5 bases). This CDR3 has 18 residues. Germline CDR1 KGHSH, CDR2 LQKENI. The V end was cut by 8 bases, the J end by 1 base, with 23 bases between. CDR3: CASQLSPGSRENTGELFF. As DNA, the CDR3 is TGTGCCAGCCAATTATCACCGGGATCGAGGGAGAACACCGGGGAGCTGTTTTTT.

This clone was counted only a few times. The chain couples TRBV5-1 to TRBJ1-1; tentatively, D is TRBD1 (5 bases). This CDR3 region has 14 residues. V was shortened by 4 bases and J by 6 bases, with 16 bases between the two germline ends. Germline assignment: CDR1 SGHRS and CDR2 YFSETQ. The CDR3 reads CASSPGTGVSEAFF. The CDR3 DNA reads TGCGCCAGCAGCCCTGGCACGGGGGTCTCTGAAGCTTTCTTT.